The 20 T cell receptor beta chains below all came from one sample that was sequenced in a study of T cell repertoires in cytomegalovirus infection. TCRdb ran MiXCR on the reads and lists one entry per CDR3 protein. Of more than 400,000 distinct CDR3 sequences listed, less than 30% were seen once; the top ten hold around 13%. Sequenced sample: PBMCs. The receptors here all came from a human donor in good health (CMV status not recorded). Some clones in this sample may be carry-over from other donors' samples.

In its sample, this clonotype was seen a few times. The chain carries TRBV24-1 and TRBJ1-2; no clear D gene. V shed 1 base and J shed 7 bases, with 3 bases lying between them. In germline, CDR1 is KGHDR, CDR2 SFDVKD. CDR3 size: 11 residues. Written as DNA, the CDR3 is TGTGCCACCAGTGATTTTTCTGGCTACACCTTC. This sequence encodes CATSDFSGYTF.

This chain's CDR3 is CASSLAVLDRNTEAFF. The CDR3 coding sequence is TGTGCCAGCAGCTTGGCTGTATTGGACCGTAACACTGAAGCTTTCTTT. The chain carries TRBV5-5 and TRBJ1-1; D not resolved. The CDR3 consists of 16 residues. CDR1 is SGHKS, CDR2 YYEKEE, per germline (reference sequence). V was clipped by 0 bases and J by 2 bases, with 14 bases between them.

This clonotype showed up just a few times. J is TRBJ2-3 and V is TRBV7-6; unclear D gene. The germline V and J ends were trimmed by 3 bases and 3 bases, with 13 bases remaining between them. CDR1 is SGHVS, CDR2 FNYEAQ, per germline. This CDR3 region has 15 residues. CDR3 in DNA: TGTGCCAGCAGCTTCACCCCGGTTGAGACAGATACGCAGTATTTT. Translation gives CASSFTPVETDTQYF. Full variable domain (outside the CDR3, taken from reference TRBV7-6 and TRBJ2-3): GAGVSQSPRYKVTKRGQDVALRCDPISGHVSLYWYRQALGQGPEFLTYFNYEAQQDKSGLPNDRFSAERPEGSISTLTIQRTEQRDSAMYRCASSFTPVETDTQYFGPGTRLTVL.

J is TRBJ2-5 and V is TRBV20-1; 9 bases map to TRBD1. The V segment lost 2 bases and the J segment 5 bases; nucleotides outside the gene matches: 12. CDR1 and CDR2 from the germline V gene are DFQATT and SNEGSKA (reference sequence). The CDR3 totals 16 residues. CDR3 sequence reads: CSARPTGGDFWETQYF. In DNA, the CDR3 is TGCAGTGCTAGACCGACAGGGGGAGACTTCTGGGAGACCCAGTACTTC.

This clonotype was seen only once. This chain uses TRBV9 with TRBJ2-1; possibly TRBD2 for D (5 bases). Germline V CDR1 and CDR2: SGDLS, YYNGEE. Trimming shortened V by 1 base and J by 4 bases, and 12 bases separated the two germline ends. The length of the CDR3 is 15 residues. The CDR3 DNA sequence: TGTGCCAGCAGCGTAAAGGACTCCCAATACAATGAGCAGTTCTTC. Its translation: CASSVKDSQYNEQFF.

This clonotype was observed a handful of times. The V call is TRBV5-4, the J call TRBJ2-1; 14 bases agree with TRBD2. With V trimmed by 0 bases and J by 10 bases, 9 bases remained unmatched. Per germline, CDR1 SGHNT and CDR2 YYREEE (reference sequence). The CDR3 extends over 17 amino acids. This CDR3 reads CASSLGGTSGRTWEQFF. The CDR3 DNA follows: TGTGCCAGCAGCTTGGGGGGGACTAGCGGGAGAACTTGGGAGCAGTTCTTC.

V gene TRBV27 combines with J gene TRBJ2-1; D may match TRBD1 or TRBD2 (5 bases each). Trimming pared 8 bases from V and 5 bases from J, leaving 16 bases between. The CDR3 spans 14 residues. Germline values: CDR1 MNHEY, CDR2 SMNVEV (reference sequence). CDR3 sequence reads: CASHRGVGNNEQFF. In nucleotides, the CDR3 is TGTGCCAGCCATAGAGGGGTGGGGAACAATGAGCAGTTCTTC.

In its sample, this clonotype was seen a few times. This chain joins TRBV4-1 and TRBJ1-1, with D unclear. Germline V CDR1 and CDR2: MGHRA, YSYEKL. The CDR3 spans 14 residues. V lost 0 bases, J lost 4 bases, and 9 bases lay in between. DNA for the CDR3: TGCGCCAGCAGCCAAGATAGCGGGAGCACTGAAGCTTTCTTT. This sequence encodes CASSQDSGSTEAFF.

This clonotype was seen only a few times. The chain is built from TRBV4-1 and TRBJ1-2; D gene unclear. The germline V gene encodes CDR1 MGHRA and CDR2 YSYEKL. Trimming cost V 1 base and J 2 bases, with 8 bases left between them. The CDR3 runs 14 residues. This CDR3 is CASSQGPRNYGYTF. DNA of the CDR3: TGCGCCAGCAGCCAAGGCCCAAGGAACTATGGCTACACCTTC.

V is TRBV7-9 and J is TRBJ1-1; a weak D match, TRBD1 (5 bases). The V gene lost 7 bases and the J gene lost 3 bases, with 24 bases spanning the gap. Looked up from germline, CDR1 is SEHNR and CDR2 is FQNEAQ (reference sequence). The CDR3 sequence is 17 residues long. The CDR3 nucleotides are TGTGCCAGCACCGATCCGGGATGGGGGAGGGAGGACACTGAAGCTTTCTTT. Translated: CASTDPGWGREDTEAFF. Together with reference TRBV7-9 and TRBJ1-1, the CDR3 gives the full variable domain: DTGVSQNPRHKITKRGQNVTFRCDPISEHNRLYWYRQTLGQGPEFLTYFQNEAQLEKSRLLSDRFSAERPKGSFSTLEIQRTEQGDSAMYLCASTDPGWGREDTEAFFGQGTRLTVV.

This clonotype was picked up a small number of times. This chain connects TRBV19 to TRBJ1-1, with TRBD1 matching over 8 bases. V gave up 9 bases and J gave up 1 base; unmatched junction bases: 19. The CDR3 extends over 18 amino acids. The germline V gene has CDR1 LNHDA and CDR2 SQIVND (reference sequence). DNA of the CDR3: TGTGCCAGCCTTCCGGACAGGGAGTTTGAGGGCCCGAACACTGAAGCTTTCTTT. Translating gives CASLPDREFEGPNTEAFF.

The genes are TRBV20-1 and TRBJ2-3; 8 nucleotides agree with TRBD2. The CDR3 runs 16 residues. Germline V CDR1 and CDR2: DFQATT, SNEGSKA (reference sequence). Trimming removed 5 bases from V and 0 bases from J; junction bases left unmatched: 10. CDR3 loop: CSAAGLVPPSTDTQYF. As DNA, the CDR3 is TGCAGTGCTGCGGGACTAGTTCCGCCTAGCACAGATACGCAGTATTTT.

This clonotype was found a few times. The V and J genes are TRBV10-3 and TRBJ2-5, with 7 bases lining up with TRBD1. This CDR3 spans 13 amino acids. Trimming cost V 8 bases and J 4 bases; bases outside gene matches: 7. CDR1 and CDR2 from the germline V gene are ENHRY and SYGVKD. The CDR3 region has the DNA TGTGCCATCTCAGGGGGAACAGGAGAGACCCAGTACTTC. Protein sequence: CAISGGTGETQYF.

Only a few counts were recorded for this clonotype. The chain uses TRBV6-2 or TRBV6-3 and TRBJ2-7; D possibly matches TRBD1 or TRBD2 (6 bases each). The germline V and J ends were trimmed by 7 bases and 6 bases, with 16 bases remaining between them. This CDR3 has 13 amino acids. The germline V gene encodes CDR1 MNHEY and CDR2 SVGEGT. In nucleotides, the CDR3 is TGTGCCAGCACACCCTCCGGGGGCGTCGAGCAGTACGTC. It codes for CASTPSGGVEQYV.

This clonotype occurred a few times. The chain recombines TRBV7-9 with TRBJ2-1; D uncertain. V was clipped by 1 base and J by 3 bases, with 13 bases between them. Germline CDR1 is SEHNR and CDR2 is FQNEAQ (reference sequence). This CDR3 is built from 16 residues. CDR3 region: CASSLERHTGYNEQFF. CDR3 DNA sequence: TGTGCCAGCAGCTTAGAGCGACATACGGGCTACAATGAGCAGTTCTTC.

The J gene is TRBJ1-4, the V gene TRBV20-1; D is uncertain. V lost 6 bases and J lost 1, with 6 bases in between. The CDR3 runs to 12 residues. Germline V gives CDR1 DFQATT, CDR2 SNEGSKA (reference sequence). CDR3: CSAAGTNEKLFF. DNA of the CDR3: TGCAGTGCGGCCGGAACTAATGAAAAACTGTTTTTT.

The rearrangement joins TRBV6-1 to TRBJ2-1; the match to TRBD2 covers 8 bases. CDR3 length: 15 residues. Trimming took 5 bases from V and 7 from J; bases not matched to a gene: 10. Germline CDR1 is MNHNS and CDR2 is SASEGT. The CDR3 DNA is TGTGCCAGCAGTCCCGAGCGGGAGTCGGGGAATGAGCAGTTCTTC. Translated, it gives CASSPERESGNEQFF.

The V call is TRBV18, the J call TRBJ1-1; TRBD1 might be the D (5 bases). CDR1 and CDR2 (germline): KGHSH, LQKENI. The CDR3 is made up of 15 amino acids. Trimming stripped 3 bases from V and 0 bases from J, with 11 bases between. The CDR3 nucleotides are TGTGCCAGCTCACCGACAGAGCAAATGAACACTGAAGCTTTCTTT. Residues: CASSPTEQMNTEAFF.

This clonotype has at least ten counts. The chain carries TRBV7-2 and TRBJ1-1, with D unresolved. The CDR3 runs to 13 residues. V was clipped by 5 bases and J by 6 bases, with 13 bases between them. Germline CDR1 reads SGHTA; CDR2 reads FQGNSA. The CDR3: CASSLSKGAEAFF. For the CDR3, the DNA is TGTGCCAGCAGCCTTTCTAAAGGCGCTGAAGCTTTCTTT.

Only a few counts were recorded for this clonotype. The chain has TRBV6-5 and TRBJ2-1; maybe TRBD2 (5 bases). The germline CDR1 and CDR2 sequences are MNHEY and SVGAGI. V was cut by 6 bases and J by 6 bases, with 15 bases left in between. The length of the CDR3 is 14 residues. CDR3 in DNA: TGTGCCAGCAGGACCGGAACTAGATTCAATGAGCAGTTCTTC. This codes for CASRTGTRFNEQFF.